This is a list of T cell receptor beta chains from one sample in a study of cytotoxic CD8 clonotypes in ibrutinib-treated CLL. Method: immunoSEQ multiplex PCR; TCRdb's copy keeps in-frame clones and lacks some. The sample yields some 200,000 clones, 60% to 80% seen once. The starting material was PBMCs, obtained after 12 months of ibrutinib treatment. These TCRs come from a human donor with chronic lymphocytic leukemia. CDR3s include the opening cysteine and the closing phenylalanine or tryptophan. D genes are given only for firm matches. Not every row has a clone size; where given, it reads once, few, many or a size class.

j_call d_call v_call clone_size cdr3_aa cdr3_nt
TRBJ1-5 . TRBV7-6 . CASSLAGDHQPQHF TGTGCCAGCAGCTTAGCTGGGGACCATCAGCCCCAGCATTTT
TRBJ2-7 . TRBV7-2 . CASSPSIPGEQYF TGTGCCAGCAGCCCCTCCATCCCTGGAGAGCAGTACTTC
TRBJ2-7 . TRBV5-1 . CASSLDVGESSYEQYF TGCGCCAGCAGCTTGGATGTCGGGGAGAGCTCCTACGAGCAGTACTTC
TRBJ1-2 TRBD1 TRBV19 . CASSLGDRANYGYTF TGTGCCAGTAGTCTTGGGGACAGGGCCAACTATGGCTACACCTTC
TRBJ1-2 . TRBV5-6 . CASSLVSGSHYGYTF TGTGCCAGCAGCTTGGTCTCAGGGTCTCACTATGGCTACACCTTC
TRBJ1-2 . TRBV5-6 . CASSLGVMSSPFYGYTF TGTGCCAGCAGCCTGGGTGTTATGAGTAGCCCTTTCTATGGCTACACCTTC
TRBJ2-7 TRBD1 TRBV29-1 . CSVTGTGLYEQYF TGCAGCGTTACCGGGACAGGGCTCTACGAGCAGTACTTC
TRBJ2-5 TRBD1 TRBV7-2 . CASSKGQQETQYF TGTGCCAGCAGCAAGGGACAGCAAGAGACCCAGTACTTC
TRBJ1-4 . TRBV29-1 once CSAGLWGNEKLFF TGCAGCGCCGGATTGTGGGGAAATGAAAAACTGTTTTTT
TRBJ2-3 . TRBV7-9 . CASSPGWEDTQYF TGTGCCAGCAGCCCCGGGTGGGAGGATACGCAGTATTTT
TRBJ2-3 . TRBV6-5 . CAVRDSTDTQYF TGTGCGGTCCGGGACAGCACAGATACGCAGTATTTT
TRBJ1-3 TRBD1 TRBV2 . CASSARGQSGNTIYF TGTGCCAGCAGTGCAAGGGGGCAGTCTGGAAACACCATATATTTT
TRBJ2-7 . TRBV6-6 . CASSGQTSSYEQYF TGTGCCAGCAGTGGACAGACCAGCTCCTACGAGCAGTACTTC
TRBJ2-7 TRBD1 TRBV4-3 . CASSQSTGPYEQYF TGCGCCAGCAGCCAATCGACAGGGCCCTACGAGCAGTACTTC
TRBJ2-1 . TRBV30 . CAWSGPQVYNEQFF TGTGCCTGGAGTGGACCTCAGGTCTACAATGAGCAGTTCTTC
TRBJ1-3 . TRBV28 . CASSLWGWGNTIYF TGTGCCAGCAGTTTGTGGGGATGGGGAAACACCATATATTTT
TRBJ1-3 TRBD1 TRBV28 . CASRGQVPTGNTIYF TGTGCCAGCAGGGGACAGGTTCCTACTGGAAACACCATATATTTT
TRBJ1-5 . TRBV7-9 . CASSLLAPRGNQPQHF TGTGCCAGCAGCTTACTGGCTCCGAGGGGCAATCAGCCCCAGCATTTT
TRBJ1-2 . TRBV9 . CASSPGHPLNGYTF TGTGCCAGCAGCCCGGGACACCCCTTAAATGGCTACACCTTC
TRBJ2-5 TRBD2 TRBV5-1 few CASSFGLAGGRATQYF TGCGCCAGCAGCTTCGGACTAGCGGGGGGGCGCGCGACCCAGTACTTC
TRBJ2-7 TRBD1 TRBV18 . CASSPDLTGVGEQYF TGTGCCAGCTCACCGGATCTGACAGGGGTTGGCGAGCAGTACTTC
TRBJ2-7 TRBD2 TRBV5-6 few CASSYGRSSYEQYF TGTGCCAGCAGCTACGGGAGGAGCTCCTACGAGCAGTACTTC
TRBJ2-7 . TRBV4-3 . CASSQDDSGAGEQYF TGCGCCAGCAGCCAAGATGATAGCGGAGCGGGCGAGCAGTACTTC
TRBJ1-1 . TRBV5-1 once CASSFPTTNTEAFF TGCGCCAGCAGCTTCCCGACCACGAACACTGAAGCTTTCTTT
TRBJ2-5 . TRBV19 . CASSIGQRLQETQYF TGTGCCAGTAGTATAGGGCAGCGACTCCAAGAGACCCAGTACTTC
TRBJ2-4 . TRBV7-9 . CASSPTGRRAPKNIQYF TGTGCCAGCAGCCCTACCGGGCGGAGGGCCCCCAAAAACATTCAGTACTTC
TRBJ1-1 . TRBV29-1 . CSVGVQNTEAFF TGCAGCGTTGGTGTTCAGAACACTGAAGCTTTCTTT
TRBJ1-6 . TRBV30 few CATDGRTYNSPLHF TGTGCCACCGACGGGAGGACCTATAATTCACCCCTCCACTTT
TRBJ1-4 . TRBV6-6 . CASSYSRGANEKLFF TGTGCCAGCAGTTACTCGAGGGGAGCGAATGAAAAACTGTTTTTT
TRBJ2-7 . TRBV7-2 . CASSRSQTGYEQYF TGTGCCAGCAGCCGTTCTCAAACCGGCTACGAGCAGTACTTC
TRBJ1-2 TRBD1 TRBV9 few CASSKGQGSYGYTF TGTGCCAGCAGCAAGGGACAGGGGAGCTATGGCTACACCTTC
TRBJ1-5 . TRBV5-6 . CASSRTASNQPQHF TGTGCCAGCAGCCGGACAGCTAGCAATCAGCCCCAGCATTTT
TRBJ2-3 . TRBV9 . CASSATGTRGGDTQYF TGTGCCAGCAGCGCGACCGGGACACGTGGGGGAGATACGCAGTATTTT
TRBJ2-7 . TRBV30 . CAWSVAHGSYEQYF TGTGCCTGGAGTGTAGCCCACGGAAGCTACGAGCAGTACTTC
TRBJ2-7 TRBD2 TRBV10-1 . CASSLTSGPYEQYF TGCGCCAGCAGCTTGACTAGCGGACCCTACGAGCAGTACTTC
TRBJ1-1 . TRBV29-1 . CSVLRELNTEAFF TGCAGCGTTTTGAGGGAATTAAACACTGAAGCTTTCTTT
TRBJ1-5 TRBD1 TRBV29-1 few CSVGRRQGDQHF TGCAGCGTTGGCCGCCGACAGGGTGACCAGCATTTT
TRBJ2-1 . TRBV19 . CASRRDHYNEQFF TGTGCCAGTAGGCGGGACCACTACAATGAGCAGTTCTTC
TRBJ1-2 TRBD1 TRBV12-5 . CASGSGRGLFNYGYTF TGTGCTAGTGGTTCGGGCAGGGGGCTATTTAACTATGGCTACACCTTC
TRBJ2-7 . TRBV30 few CAWSVRRGVSSYEQYF TGTGCCTGGAGTGTACGGAGAGGAGTCAGCTCCTACGAGCAGTACTTC
TRBJ1-6 . TRBV19 . CASSIGGNSPLHF TGTGCCAGTAGTATCGGGGGTAATTCACCCCTCCACTTT
TRBJ1-2 TRBD1 TRBV19 many CASRGQGRFNYGYTF TGTGCCAGTAGGGGACAGGGACGGTTTAACTATGGCTACACCTTC
TRBJ1-1 TRBD1 TRBV9 few CASSLGQGYPEAFF TGTGCCAGCAGCTTGGGACAGGGGTACCCTGAAGCTTTCTTT
TRBJ1-2 TRBD1 TRBV2 few CASSVDRATTF TGTGCCAGCAGCGTGGACAGGGCTACAACCTTC
TRBJ1-5 TRBD1 TRBV30 few CAWQGGGNQPQHF TGTGCCTGGCAGGGGGGCGGCAATCAGCCCCAGCATTTT
TRBJ1-1 . TRBV15 few CATSRENGRTRAFF TGTGCCACCAGCAGAGAAAACGGTCGCACAAGGGCTTTCTTT
TRBJ2-5 TRBD2 TRBV7-2 . CASSTTSGGRETQYF TGTGCCAGCAGCACGACTAGCGGGGGGAGAGAGACCCAGTACTTC
TRBJ1-4 TRBD1 TRBV30 . CAWTLLKTGTLFF TGTGCCTGGACCCTACTTAAGACAGGGACCCTGTTTTTT
TRBJ1-5 . TRBV2 . CASSEFRQVSNQPQHF TGTGCCAGCAGTGAGTTTCGCCAGGTCAGCAATCAGCCCCAGCATTTT